This T cell receptor (beta chain) was obtained from a study of shared clonotypes between healthy human individuals. Germline V gene sequence: CDR1 SGHDN, CDR2 FVKESK. V gave up 1 base and J gave up 7 bases, with 10 bases separating them. This CDR3 region has 13 residues. Profiling relied on immunoSEQ multiplex PCR, and the TCRdb table lists in-frame clones only, not all of them. The table has 700,000 to 950,000 clones, 90% to 98% seen once. Naivety among CD8 cells was defined by CD45RO negativity and positive CCR7 selection, thereby excluding terminally differentiated effector memory CD45RA+ cells. The sample was naive CD8+ T cells sorted from blood. The chain carries TRBV14 and TRBJ1-2; D remains ambiguous. The sequence came from a man aged 25-45 years in good health. The CDR3 DNA is TGTGCCAGCAGCCAAGGGGGTCTCCTTGGCTACACCTTC. Its translation is CASSQGGLLGYTF.